These 11 T cell receptor beta chains originate from one sample sequenced in a study of T cells after posttransplantation cyclophosphamide. Methotrexate plus calcineurin inhibitor accompanied controls' myeloablative marrow transplants; sampling was 1 year later. The method was immunoSEQ multiplex PCR; TCRdb's version includes in-frame clones alone and lacks a portion of them. The repertoire holds 15,000 to 18,000 clones, roughly 84% seen once, with around 4.6% in the top ten. Sequencing used PBMCs, obtained more than 350 days after allogeneic stem cell transplant with calcineurin inhibitor and methotrexate. Source of these receptors: a male patient in his late teens or twenties who received an allogeneic stem cell transplant from a related donor, was CMV-positive, and had no GVHD. Some T cells here may be from the graft donor.

This chain joins TRBV9 and TRBJ1-1; 7 bases align to TRBD1. V lost 3 bases and J lost 8; bases outside the gene matches: 7. Germline loops: CDR1 SGDLS, CDR2 YYNGEE. The CDR3 totals 13 residues. CDR3 sequence (DNA): TGTGCCAGCAGCGCCGACAGGGAACGAGAAGCTTTCTTT. This codes for CASSADREREAFF.

This chain uses TRBV7-9 with TRBJ2-5, with D possibly being TRBD2 (5 bases). The V gene lost 1 base and the J gene lost 3 bases, with 9 bases spanning the gap. The CDR3 contains 14 residues. Germline CDR1 and CDR2: SEHNR and FQNEAQ (reference sequence). The CDR3 loop is CASSLGGSEETQYF. The CDR3, as DNA: TGTGCCAGCAGCTTAGGAGGTAGCGAAGAGACCCAGTACTTC.

V usage is TRBV6-1 and J usage is TRBJ1-5; TRBD1 agrees at 8 bases. Germline CDR1 reads MNHNS; CDR2 reads SASEGT. The length of the CDR3 is 15 residues. Trimming took 7 bases from V and 7 from J; bases not matched to a gene: 12. Written as DNA, the CDR3 is TGTGCCAGCAAAGAAACTACAGGGGGGGGACAGCCCCAGCATTTT. It is translated as CASKETTGGGQPQHF.

The chain joins TRBV28 to TRBJ2-2; D is possibly TRBD2 (5 bases). Trimming cost V 6 bases and J 0 bases, with 17 bases left between them. In germline, CDR1 is MDHEN, CDR2 SYDVKM. The CDR3 is 17 residues long. CDR3 region: CASRGSPRRSNTGELFF. In nucleotides, the CDR3 is TGTGCCAGCAGAGGGAGTCCCCGACGGTCGAACACCGGGGAGCTGTTTTTT. The whole variable domain, filled in from reference TRBV28 and TRBJ2-2, reads DVKVTQSSRYLVKRTGEKVFLECVQDMDHENMFWYRQDPGLGLRLIYFSYDVKMKEKGDIPEGYSVSREKKERFSLILESASTNQTSMYLCASRGSPRRSNTGELFFGEGSRLTVL.

The chain links TRBV11-2 to TRBJ1-5; D is unclear. In germline, CDR1 is SGHAT, CDR2 FQNNGV. The CDR3 runs 13 residues. V was cut by 1 base and J by 5 bases, with 6 bases left in between. This CDR3 is CASSLVGDQPQHF. For the CDR3, the DNA is TGTGCCAGCAGCTTAGTCGGGGATCAGCCCCAGCATTTT.

The chain uses TRBV7-8 and TRBJ2-7; 7 bases are a match to TRBD1. The trim removed 5 bases at V and 6 bases at J, leaving 10 bases unmatched. The CDR3 loop spans 14 amino acids. CDR1 is SGHVS and CDR2 is FQNEAQ in the germline V gene. In DNA, the CDR3 is TGTGCCAGCAGCCCAGGGGCCGGGACAGCCGAGCAGTACTTC. Protein sequence: CASSPGAGTAEQYF.

The rearrangement links TRBV5-1 to TRBJ1-1; possibly TRBD1 for D (5 bases). The V and J ends lost 4 bases and 5 bases respectively, with 15 bases between them. There are 14 residues in the CDR3. The germline CDR1 and CDR2 sequences are SGHRS and YFSETQ. CDR3 amino acids: CASSGAQGRTEAFF. The CDR3 DNA reads as TGCGCCAGCAGCGGAGCCCAGGGTAGGACTGAAGCTTTCTTT.

The rearrangement uses TRBV19 and TRBJ2-7; 9 nucleotides agree with TRBD1. Germline values: CDR1 LNHDA, CDR2 SQIVND (reference sequence). The V segment lost 5 bases and the J segment 4 bases; nucleotides outside the gene matches: 3. The CDR3 is made up of 13 amino acids. The CDR3 DNA reads TGTGCCAGTAGTCGGGACAGGGCGTACGAGCAGTACTTC. This sequence encodes CASSRDRAYEQYF.

The genes are TRBV29-1 and TRBJ1-1; TRBD1 matches 7 bases. CDR1 is SQVTM and CDR2 is ANQGSEA in the germline V gene. This CDR3 spans 15 amino acids. V trimming: 2 bases; J trimming: 0 bases; junction bases outside the gene matches: 6. The CDR3 region has the DNA TGCAGCGTTGAATTGCCAGGGGGTTTGAACACTGAAGCTTTCTTT. Encoded protein: CSVELPGGLNTEAFF.

The rearrangement links TRBV5-6 to TRBJ1-2; 7 nucleotides align to TRBD1. The V gene's germline CDR1 is SGHDT and CDR2 YYEEEE. The CDR3 has 13 residues. J gave up 8 bases and V 2 bases, and 6 bases lay outside the gene matches. The DNA for the CDR3 is TGTGCCAGCAGCTTCCACAGGGGTGACGGCTACACCTTC. Residues: CASSFHRGDGYTF.

This chain joins TRBV28 and TRBJ1-1; tentatively, D is TRBD1 (5 bases). The length of the CDR3 is 14 residues. Deletions cut 0 bases from V and 8 bases from J, with 13 bases between. CDR1 and CDR2 (germline): MDHEN, SYDVKM. The CDR3 coding sequence is TGTGCCAGCAGTTTATGGGGCGGGGGTGGCGAAGCTTTCTTT. It is translated as CASSLWGGGGEAFF.